This TCR beta chain derives from a study of cytomegalovirus exposure and HLA in healthy donors. V lost 4 bases and J 7 bases, leaving 15 bases between the germline ends. The germline V gene encodes CDR1 SGHDT and CDR2 YYEEEE. The CDR3 loop spans 14 amino acids. 13 Jbeta primers and 60 Vbeta primers were used for the PCR. Only in-frame clones appear in the TCRdb table, and some are missing; sequencing was by immunoSEQ multiplex PCR. The sample contains about 150,000 clones, 85% of which appear only once. The J gene is TRBJ1-5, the V gene TRBV5-6; D possibly corresponds to TRBD1 (6 bases). Material: PBMCs. The sequence derives from a woman aged 18-30 years in good health and CMV-seronegative. The CDR3 DNA follows: TGTGCCAGCAGCCCAGGACAGACCGGCCAGCCCCAGCATTTT. Amino acids: CASSPGQTGQPQHF. Combining the CDR3 with reference TRBV5-6 and TRBJ1-5 gives the whole variable domain DAGVTQSPTHLIKTRGQQVTLRCSPKSGHDTVSWYQQALGQGPQFIFQYYEEEERQRGNFPDRFSGHQFPNYSSELNVNALLLGDSALYLCASSPGQTGQPQHFGDGTRLSIL.